This T cell receptor (beta chain) was documented in a study of Graves' ophthalmopathy and Graves' hyperthyroidism. About the research overall: Peripheral blood (taken before any treatment) was collected at initial diagnosis. Study-wide results and caveats: Ophthalmopathy cases were distinguished from stable hyperthyroidism by a 13-signature model, reaching around 88% sensitivity and around 80% specificity. The model's ophthalmopathy progression predictions had less than 71% sensitivity and 72% to 75% specificity.

The CDR3 has 13 amino acids. V gave up 7 bases and J gave up 4 bases, with 13 bases separating them. The germline V gene encodes CDR1 MDHEN and CDR2 SYDVKM. This clonotype was seen many times. Its target is not known. PBMCs were obtained from 10 ml of fresh peripheral blood. Amplified TCR beta CDR3 regions were obtained using RNA transcripts as template. HTBI primers were used in a first-round RT-PCR, which preceded a second-round multiplex PCR. Each CDR3 protein gets one entry after TCRdb re-called the multiplex PCR reads with MiXCR. The table has roughly 500,000 distinct CDR3 sequences, roughly an eighth seen once.

This clonotype originated in a woman aged 25 to 39 with Graves' ophthalmopathy. The material sequenced was blood. The chain recombines TRBV28 with TRBJ1-1; possible D gene TRBD1, 6 bases. CDR3 DNA: TGTGCCAGCAAGTGGGACACTCGCACTGAAGCTTTCTTT. Encoded protein: CASKWDTRTEAFF.